These 30 T cell receptor beta chains were sequenced from one sample in a study of Graves' ophthalmopathy and Graves' hyperthyroidism. TCR beta CDR3 amplification used RNA transcripts. RT-PCR in the first round used HTBI primers; a second-round multiplex PCR followed. Each CDR3 protein is one row after TCRdb ran MiXCR on the multiplex PCR reads. Of almost 400,000 distinct CDR3 sequences listed, about 18% are singletons. The sample comprised peripheral blood. Receptor source: a woman under 30 with Graves' ophthalmopathy.

This clonotype has at least ten counts. The V call is TRBV4-1, the J call TRBJ1-2; D is unclear. Germline loops: CDR1 MGHRA, CDR2 YSYEKL. CDR3 length equals 14 residues. V lost 1 base, J lost 6 bases, and 12 bases lay in between. CDR3 in DNA: TGCGCCAGCAGCCAAGTGCTGGGGTGGCATGGCTACACCTTC. Protein product: CASSQVLGWHGYTF.

The rearrangement joins TRBV10-3 to TRBJ1-2; possible D gene TRBD1, 6 bases. The ends were cut back, 3 bases at V and 0 bases at J, with 11 bases in the middle. Per germline, CDR1 ENHRY and CDR2 SYGVKD. This CDR3 is built from 15 residues. The CDR3 loop reads CAISDLRTANYGYTF. CDR3 sequence (DNA): TGTGCCATCAGTGATTTGAGGACAGCTAACTATGGCTACACCTTC.

The gene calls are TRBV24-1 and TRBJ1-1; D perhaps matches TRBD1 (5 bases). V was clipped by 3 bases and J by 7 bases, with 11 bases between them. In germline, CDR1 is KGHDR, CDR2 SFDVKD. CDR3 size: 13 residues. Here the CDR3 DNA reads TGTGCCACCAGTGATACCGGGACTTATGAAGCTTTCTTT. Residues: CATSDTGTYEAFF.

The chain uses TRBV27 and TRBJ2-7, with D maybe TRBD2 (6 bases). Germline CDR1 MNHEY, CDR2 SMNVEV (reference sequence). V lost 5 bases to trimming and J lost 0 bases, with 17 bases between them. The CDR3 extends over 16 amino acids. The CDR3 loop reads CASSLRRDSSSYEQYF. The CDR3 coding sequence is TGTGCCAGCAGTCTGCGCCGGGACTCAAGCTCCTACGAGCAGTACTTC.

Details on this clonotype: A read error may explain this, as a much larger clone is one base away. This chain joins TRBV11-2 and TRBJ2-2, with D possibly matching TRBD2 (5 bases). The CDR3 loop spans 17 amino acids. The germline V gene encodes CDR1 SGHAT and CDR2 FQNNGV. The CDR3 DNA follows: TGTGCCAGCAGCTTCCTGGGCGTCGGAAAGAACACCGGGGAGCTGCTTTTT. Amino acids: CASSFLGVGKNTGELLF.

This clonotype was recorded at least ten times. The chain is built from TRBV6-2 or TRBV6-3 and TRBJ1-1; D gene ambiguous. This CDR3 is built from 13 residues. Germline CDR1 MNHEY, CDR2 SVGEGT. V was pared by 2 bases and J by 9 bases, with 13 bases between. Here the CDR3 reads CASSYVVLAQAFF. The CDR3 DNA sequence: TGTGCCAGCAGTTACGTGGTCTTGGCGCAAGCTTTCTTT.

This clonotype occurred many times. CDR3 in amino acids: CASSLDRESTYEQYF. CDR3 DNA: TGCGCCAGCAGCTTGGACAGGGAGAGCACCTACGAGCAGTACTTC. The V call is TRBV5-1, the J call TRBJ2-7; possibly TRBD1 for D (6 bases). V was clipped by 0 bases and J by 2 bases, with 12 bases between them. This CDR3 contains 15 residues. The germline V gene encodes CDR1 SGHRS and CDR2 YFSETQ.

This clonotype has a count of ten or more. The gene calls are TRBV6-5 and TRBJ1-1; D may be TRBD1 (6 bases). CDR3 size: 15 residues. Germline V gene sequence: CDR1 MNHEY, CDR2 SVGAGI. Trimming removed 4 bases from V and 3 bases from J, with 15 bases in between. This CDR3 reads CASSFRQEGYTEAFF. Written as DNA, the CDR3 is TGTGCCAGCAGTTTCAGACAGGAGGGGTACACTGAAGCTTTCTTT.

Ten or more counts support this clonotype. The CDR3 DNA sequence: TGTGCCAGCAGCCCCCAACCGGGAGCCAATGAGCAGTACTTC. It codes for CASSPQPGANEQYF. The rearrangement joins TRBV7-2 to TRBJ2-7; maybe TRBD2 (6 bases). The V gene lost 5 bases and the J gene lost 7 bases, with 18 bases spanning the gap. Looked up from germline, CDR1 is SGHTA and CDR2 is FQGNSA. This CDR3 has 14 residues.

J is TRBJ1-5 and V is TRBV4-3, with D perhaps TRBD1 (5 bases). Between the trimmed V and J ends, which lost 1 base and 0 bases, there was a span of 13 bases. The CDR3 is 17 residues long. Looked up from germline, CDR1 is LGHNA and CDR2 is YSLEER. For the CDR3, the DNA is TGCGCCAGCAGCCAAGGCGCCGGGGGGGGTAGCAATCAGCCCCAGCATTTT. It is translated as CASSQGAGGGSNQPQHF.

The sample holds many counts of this clonotype. This chain links TRBV28 with TRBJ1-6, with 9 bases identical to TRBD1. The CDR3 totals 15 residues. CDR1 is MDHEN, CDR2 SYDVKM, per germline. Germline trimming cut 6 bases from V and 9 bases from J; bases unmatched to any gene: 9. As DNA, the CDR3 is TGTGCCAGCAGCCCAGGACAGGGGATTGGTTCACCCCTCCACTTT. Its protein product is CASSPGQGIGSPLHF.

This clonotype was picked up many times. V and J are TRBV19 and TRBJ1-2, with unresolved D. The CDR3 sequence is 13 residues long. V gave up 2 bases and J gave up 6 bases, with 10 bases separating them. Germline CDR1 LNHDA, CDR2 SQIVND (reference sequence). In DNA form, the CDR3 reads TGTGCCAGTAGTATACGACGGTGGGATGGCTACACCTTC. Its translation is CASSIRRWDGYTF.

This chain links TRBV6-4 with TRBJ1-1; TRBD1 aligns across 7 bases. Germline V lookup: CDR1 MRHNA, CDR2 SNTAGT. The CDR3 totals 11 residues. J was trimmed by 8 bases and V by 7 bases; bases with no gene match: 4. The DNA for the CDR3 is TGTGCCAGCAAAATGGGACAGGAAGCTTTCTTT. Protein: CASKMGQEAFF.

This clonotype was observed at least ten times. V and J are TRBV12-3 or TRBV12-4 and TRBJ1-3; no clear D gene. This CDR3 has 16 amino acids. V gave up 3 bases and J gave up 0 bases, with 12 bases separating them. The CDR3 region is CASSFNRPSSGNTIYF. CDR3 bases: TGTGCCAGCAGTTTTAACCGCCCCTCCTCTGGAAACACCATATATTTT.

This clonotype was detected ten times or more. This chain uses TRBV7-3 with TRBJ2-7; maybe TRBD1 (7 bases). Germline V gene data show CDR1 as SGHTA and CDR2 as FQGTGA. This CDR3 is built from 16 residues. Trimming left V 5 bases short and J 2 bases short, with 19 bases between. CDR3 DNA sequence: TGTGCCAGCAGCCTGGGCGCGGGGACAGCGACCTACGAGCAGTACTTC. It codes for CASSLGAGTATYEQYF.

This clonotype was counted at least ten times. The CDR3 nucleotides are TGTGCCAGCAGCCCAAAACGGGGTCAGCCCCAGCATTTT. Amino acids: CASSPKRGQPQHF. The rearrangement uses TRBV7-9 and TRBJ1-5; D call uncertain. The V end was cut by 5 bases, the J end by 6 bases, with 11 bases between. The CDR3 covers 13 residues. Germline V gene lookup returns CDR1 SEHNR and CDR2 FQNEAQ (reference sequence).

The chain recombines TRBV6-8 with TRBJ1-6; 9 positions match TRBD1. Germline V gene data show CDR1 as MNHGY and CDR2 as SAAAGT. Germline trimming cut 4 bases from V and 5 bases from J; bases unmatched to any gene: 3. This CDR3 spans 15 amino acids. CDR3 bases: TGTGCCAGCAGTTCCCGGGACAGGGATAATTCACCCCTCCACTTT. Translating gives CASSSRDRDNSPLHF.

This clonotype was counted many times. The V call is TRBV6-5, the J call TRBJ2-2, with 9 bases aligning to TRBD1. There are 15 residues in the CDR3. Germline V lookup: CDR1 MNHEY, CDR2 SVGAGI. Trimming at V came to 2 bases and at J to 4 bases, leaving 2 bases not matched to a gene. The CDR3 here is CASSYGDRATGELFF. CDR3 DNA sequence: TGTGCCAGCAGTTACGGGGACAGGGCCACCGGGGAGCTGTTTTTT.

Ten or more counts support this clonotype. This chain uses TRBV13 with TRBJ1-1; 11 bases map to TRBD1. The V segment lost 6 bases and the J segment 1 base; nucleotides outside the gene matches: 10. The CDR3 extends over 17 amino acids. Per germline, CDR1 PRHDT and CDR2 FYEKMQ (reference sequence). The CDR3: CASSPRRTGGANTEAFF. In DNA form, the CDR3 reads TGTGCCAGCAGTCCCCGAAGGACAGGGGGCGCGAACACTGAAGCTTTCTTT.

At least ten counts were recorded for this clonotype. CDR3 sequence (DNA): TGTGCCAGCTTATGGGGCGGGGAGCTGTTTTTT. Its protein is CASLWGGELFF. The chain employs TRBV27 and TRBJ2-2; D is unclear. The V and J ends lost 8 bases and 7 bases respectively, with 8 bases between them. Germline V gene data show CDR1 as MNHEY and CDR2 as SMNVEV (reference sequence). The CDR3 length is 11 residues.

The chain joins TRBV7-2 to TRBJ1-2; the D gene is possibly TRBD1 (5 bases). The CDR3 extends over 12 amino acids. V lost 5 bases, J lost 8 bases, and 12 bases lay in between. Germline V lookup: CDR1 SGHTA, CDR2 FQGNSA. For the CDR3, the DNA is TGTGCCAGCAGCCCGGGACGCAGGGGCTACACCTTC. Amino acid sequence: CASSPGRRGYTF.

This rearrangement joins TRBV11-2 to TRBJ2-5, with D possibly matching TRBD2 (7 bases). V gave up 4 bases and J gave up 7 bases, with 19 bases separating them. The CDR3 has 15 amino acids. CDR1 and CDR2 (germline): SGHAT, FQNNGV. DNA of the CDR3: TGTGCCAGCAGCTCGAACACAGGGTGGGGGGGGACCCAGTACTTC. It is translated as CASSSNTGWGGTQYF.

This clonotype was counted many times. The chain carries TRBV28 and TRBJ2-2; TRBD1 might be the D (5 bases). This CDR3 spans 15 amino acids. V gave up 5 bases and J gave up 1 base, with 11 bases separating them. Germline loops: CDR1 MDHEN, CDR2 SYDVKM. CDR3 amino acids: CASSGHPLNTGELFF. Written as DNA, the CDR3 is TGTGCCAGCAGTGGACACCCGCTGAACACCGGGGAGCTGTTTTTT. The full variable domain, its missing parts supplied by reference TRBV28 and TRBJ2-2, is DVKVTQSSRYLVKRTGEKVFLECVQDMDHENMFWYRQDPGLGLRLIYFSYDVKMKEKGDIPEGYSVSREKKERFSLILESASTNQTSMYLCASSGHPLNTGELFFGEGSRLTVL.

This clonotype came up many times. This chain links TRBV28 with TRBJ1-5, with D hard to call. The CDR3 sequence is 13 residues long. The germline V gene has CDR1 MDHEN and CDR2 SYDVKM. Trimming left V 8 bases short and J 4 bases short, with 12 bases between. The CDR3 spells CASLREGNQPQHF. CDR3 sequence (DNA): TGTGCCAGCCTCCGTGAGGGAAATCAGCCCCAGCATTTT.

The CDR3 loop is CAISDLRGRAQDTEAFF. In DNA, the CDR3 is TGTGCCATCAGTGACCTGAGGGGCAGGGCGCAGGACACTGAAGCTTTCTTT. The V call is TRBV10-3, the J call TRBJ1-1; perhaps TRBD1 as D (5 bases). The CDR3 has 17 amino acids. With 3 bases removed from V and 3 bases from J, the gap between germline ends came to 20 bases. The germline CDR1 and CDR2 sequences are ENHRY and SYGVKD.

This clonotype was observed many times. This rearrangement joins TRBV6-5 to TRBJ2-7, with 7 bases lining up with TRBD2. CDR1 and CDR2 (germline): MNHEY, SVGAGI. V lost 3 bases and J lost 3; bases outside the gene matches: 11. The CDR3 consists of 16 residues. The CDR3 loop reads CASSYSSLAVSYEQYF. As DNA, the CDR3 is TGTGCCAGCAGTTATTCCTCCCTAGCGGTGAGCTACGAGCAGTACTTC.

The chain recombines TRBV6-1 with TRBJ2-7, with 8 bases fitting TRBD1. The germline V gene encodes CDR1 MNHNS and CDR2 SASEGT. The CDR3 runs to 12 residues. V shed 5 bases, J shed 6 bases, and the junction held 3 bases outside the gene matches. CDR3 region: CASSQGAVEQYF. DNA for the CDR3: TGTGCCAGCAGTCAGGGGGCGGTCGAGCAGTACTTC.

The chain employs TRBV7-2 and TRBJ2-5; D possibly matches TRBD1 or TRBD2 (6 bases each). This CDR3 comprises 15 residues. CDR1 SGHTA and CDR2 FQGNSA come from the germline V gene. V lost 5 bases and J lost 5, with 18 bases in between. CDR3 sequence: CASSRRGIVAETQYF. The CDR3 region has the DNA TGTGCCAGCAGCCGGAGGGGGATAGTAGCTGAGACCCAGTACTTC.

This clonotype has at least ten counts. The rearrangement joins TRBV12-3 or TRBV12-4 to TRBJ2-2, with a weak D call TRBD1 (5 bases). The CDR3 length is 15 residues. Trimming took 6 bases from V and 4 from J, leaving 15 bases between them. CDR3 nucleotide sequence: TGTGCCAGCAGGGCCCAGGGTATCGGCACCGGGGAGCTGTTTTTT. Protein sequence: CASRAQGIGTGELFF.

At least ten counts were recorded for this clonotype. The rearrangement uses TRBV4-1 and TRBJ1-1; D unresolved. The CDR3 has 20 residues. V lost 2 bases to trimming and J lost 5 bases, with 30 bases between them. Looked up from germline, CDR1 is MGHRA and CDR2 is YSYEKL. The CDR3 nucleotides are TGCGCCAGCAGCCAAAAAAAAAAGTTAGTTCCCGATAGTTTTCTTACTGAAGCTTTCTTT. This encodes CASSQKKKLVPDSFLTEAFF.